This TCR beta chain emerged from a study of beta chain features in type 1 diabetes. Study findings and constraints: VDJ junctions from patients with type 1 diabetes contained fewer insertions and more deletions. It was not settled here whether HLA type affects TCRB rearrangement.

Expressed TCRB transcripts got sequenced, as all isolated RNA was reverse transcribed. Here immunoSEQ multiplex PCR was the method, and the copy in TCRdb shows in-frame clones only, minus some. Of fewer than 650,000 clones in the sample, 15% to 18% were seen once. Purities over 98% were achieved in all sorted populations. This clone turned up a few times. Its antigen is unknown. Germline CDR1 is SGHRS and CDR2 is YFSETQ. The J segment lost 3 bases and the V segment lost 0 bases, leaving 6 bases of the junction unmatched. CDR3 size: 17 residues. This clonotype originated in a man aged 18 to 30 in good health. The gene calls are TRBV5-1 and TRBJ2-1, with 10 bases that match TRBD2. Source material: naive CD4+ T cells from blood. CDR3 bases: TGCGCCAGCAGCTTGGGAAGCGGACTAGCGGACTACAATGAGCAGTTCTTC. It is translated as CASSLGSGLADYNEQFF.